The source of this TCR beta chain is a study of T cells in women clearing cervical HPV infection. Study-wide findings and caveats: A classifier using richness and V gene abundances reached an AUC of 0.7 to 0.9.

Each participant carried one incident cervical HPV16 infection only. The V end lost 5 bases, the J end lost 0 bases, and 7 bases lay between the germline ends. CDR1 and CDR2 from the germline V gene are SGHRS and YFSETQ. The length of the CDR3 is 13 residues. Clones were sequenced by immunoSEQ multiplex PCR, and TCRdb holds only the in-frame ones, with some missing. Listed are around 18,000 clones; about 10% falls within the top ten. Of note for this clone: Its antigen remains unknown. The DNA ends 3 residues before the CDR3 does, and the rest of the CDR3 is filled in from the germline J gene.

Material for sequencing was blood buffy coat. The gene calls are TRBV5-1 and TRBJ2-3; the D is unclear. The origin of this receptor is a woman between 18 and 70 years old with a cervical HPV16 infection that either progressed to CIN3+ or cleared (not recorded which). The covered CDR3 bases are TGCGCCAGCAGGGGCAGCAGCACAGATACG. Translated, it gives CASRGSSTDT. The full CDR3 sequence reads CASRGSSTDTQYF.